The 12 T cell receptor beta chains below all came from one sample that was sequenced in a study of beta chain features in type 1 diabetes. The isolated RNA, all of it, was reverse transcribed, so expressed TCRB transcripts were what got sequenced. Assay: immunoSEQ multiplex PCR; the TCRdb copy retains only in-frame clones and omits some. The table includes 900,000 or so clones, roughly 16% detected once. Sequenced sample: naive CD4+ T cells from blood. These receptors originate from a woman between 18 and 29 years old in good health.

A few counts support this clone. The V call is TRBV4-1, the J call TRBJ1-5, with 11 bases matching TRBD1. J was trimmed by 2 bases and V by 1 base; bases with no gene match: 1. The CDR3 has 16 amino acids. Germline loops: CDR1 MGHRA, CDR2 YSYEKL. The chain's CDR3 is CASSQGGQGGNQPQHF. CDR3 sequence (DNA): TGCGCCAGCAGCCAAGGGGGACAGGGGGGCAATCAGCCCCAGCATTTT.

The CDR3 DNA sequence: TGTGCCAGCAGCTTAGGACACGGGGCCTCCTACGAGCAGTACTTC. Its translation is CASSLGHGASYEQYF. The rearrangement uses TRBV7-6 and TRBJ2-7; D is possibly TRBD1 or TRBD2 (5 bases each). The germline CDR1 and CDR2 sequences are SGHVS and FNYEAQ. V was clipped by 1 base and J by 0 bases, with 10 bases between them. The CDR3 spans 15 residues.

V and J are TRBV10-3 and TRBJ1-2; the match to TRBD1 covers 8 bases. The CDR3 spans 15 residues. The junction had 6 bases not matched to a gene; V was cut back by 4 bases and J by 2 bases. Germline assignment: CDR1 ENHRY and CDR2 SYGVKD. CDR3 region: CAISVQGARNYGYTF. Written as DNA, the CDR3 is TGTGCCATCAGTGTTCAGGGGGCGAGAAACTATGGCTACACCTTC.

V usage is TRBV11-1 and J usage is TRBJ2-1, with 10 bases lining up with TRBD1. CDR3 length equals 16 residues. Germline V gives CDR1 SGHAT, CDR2 FQDESV (reference sequence). V lost 5 bases to trimming and J lost 10 bases; unmatched junction nucleotides: 14. The CDR3 loop is CASSPWTGGSIREQFF. The CDR3 DNA follows: TGTGCCAGCAGCCCGTGGACAGGGGGGTCGATCAGGGAGCAGTTCTTC. Looking up the rest from reference TRBV11-1 and TRBJ2-1 gives the full variable domain: EAEVAQSPRYKITEKSQAVAFWCDPISGHATLYWYRQILGQGPELLVQFQDESVVDDSQLPKDRFSAERLKGVDSTLKIQPAELGDSAMYLCASSPWTGGSIREQFFGPGTRLTVL.

This clone occurred a few times. The CDR3 DNA reads TGTGCCAGTAGGGACAGGGCCGACGAGCAGTACTTC. The encoded protein is CASRDRADEQYF. The rearrangement links TRBV19 to TRBJ2-7, with TRBD1 matching 8 bases. Germline trimming cut 6 bases from V and 5 bases from J; bases unmatched to any gene: 3. From germline, CDR1 is LNHDA and CDR2 SQIVND (reference sequence). The CDR3 consists of 12 residues.

The chain links TRBV28 to TRBJ2-7, with D perhaps TRBD2 (6 bases). Germline assignment: CDR1 MDHEN and CDR2 SYDVKM. V lost 8 bases, J lost 0 bases, and 11 bases lay in between. The CDR3 totals 13 residues. CDR3 in amino acids: CASLREDSYEQYF. The CDR3 nucleotides are TGTGCCAGCCTAAGGGAGGACTCCTACGAGCAGTACTTC.

The chain employs TRBV7-9 and TRBJ2-7; 11 bases fit TRBD1. The germline V gene has CDR1 SEHNR and CDR2 FQNEAQ (reference sequence). The ends lost 6 bases at V and 7 bases at J; junction bases unmatched: 11. CDR3 size: 15 residues. The CDR3 nucleotides read TGTGCCAGCAGTTGGACCGGGACAGGGGGGAGTGAGCAGTACTTC. Its protein product is CASSWTGTGGSEQYF.

The CDR3 is CASSIRQVNTEAFF. The DNA for the CDR3 is TGTGCCAGTAGTATCCGCCAGGTGAACACTGAAGCTTTCTTT. J is TRBJ1-1 and V is TRBV19; D is unresolved. This CDR3 contains 14 residues. Germline V gene sequence: CDR1 LNHDA, CDR2 SQIVND (reference sequence). Deletions cut 3 bases from V and 0 bases from J, with 8 bases between.

The V gene is TRBV7-2, the J gene TRBJ1-1; 10 nucleotides agree with TRBD1. The CDR3 is 13 residues long. Germline loops: CDR1 SGHTA, CDR2 FQGNSA. V lost 8 bases to trimming and J lost 4 bases; unmatched junction nucleotides: 4. CDR3 nucleotide sequence: TGTGCCAGCTTCCGGGACAGGGGCACTGAAGCTTTCTTT. Its protein is CASFRDRGTEAFF.

This sequence joins TRBV4-3 and TRBJ2-7; D is uncertain. V gave up 0 bases and J gave up 12 bases, with 15 bases separating them. This CDR3 is built from 13 residues. The germline gives CDR1 LGHNA, CDR2 YSLEER. CDR3 residues: CASSQDLGSSPYF. CDR3 DNA sequence: TGCGCCAGCAGCCAAGATCTGGGCAGCTCTCCGTACTTC.

This chain uses TRBV18 with TRBJ2-7; 9 bases match TRBD1. Germline V gene data show CDR1 as KGHSH and CDR2 as LQKENI. The junction had 10 bases not matched to a gene; V was cut back by 4 bases and J by 6 bases. The length of the CDR3 is 15 residues. The CDR3 is CASSQRRTGAREQYF. CDR3 coding DNA: TGTGCCAGCTCACAGCGGAGGACAGGGGCGCGCGAGCAGTACTTC.

The chain carries TRBV5-4 and TRBJ2-1; 8 bases align to TRBD1. The CDR3 covers 12 residues. Germline values: CDR1 SGHNT, CDR2 YYREEE (reference sequence). J lost 13 bases, V lost 4 bases, and 7 bases had no gene match. The CDR3 DNA reads TGTGCCAGCAGCGGCGACAGGGGCCAACAGTTCTTC. Translation gives CASSGDRGQQFF.